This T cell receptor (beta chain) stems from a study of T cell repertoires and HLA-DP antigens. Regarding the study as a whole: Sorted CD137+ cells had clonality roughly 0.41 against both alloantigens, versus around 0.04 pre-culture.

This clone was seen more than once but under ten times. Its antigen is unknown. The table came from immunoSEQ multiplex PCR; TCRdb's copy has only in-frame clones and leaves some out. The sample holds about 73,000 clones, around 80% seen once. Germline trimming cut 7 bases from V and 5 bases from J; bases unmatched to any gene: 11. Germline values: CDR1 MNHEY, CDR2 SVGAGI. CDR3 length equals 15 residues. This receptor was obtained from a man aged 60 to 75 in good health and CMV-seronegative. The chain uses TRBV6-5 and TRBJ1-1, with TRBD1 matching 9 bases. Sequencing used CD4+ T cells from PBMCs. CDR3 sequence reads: CASTRTGVVGTEAFF. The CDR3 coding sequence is TGTGCCAGCACTAGGACAGGGGTAGTAGGAACTGAAGCTTTCTTT.